Below, 30 T cell receptor beta chains from the same sample are listed, as sequenced in a study of Graves' ophthalmopathy and Graves' hyperthyroidism. RNA transcripts were the template, and TCR beta CDR3 regions were amplified from them. Scientists carried out first-round RT-PCR using HTBI primers and then a second-round multiplex PCR. TCRdb re-derived calls from the multiplex PCR reads in MiXCR, one entry per CDR3 protein. The sample has over 500,000 distinct CDR3 sequences; over 20% are singletons. The specimen was peripheral blood. The receptor source for this set is a woman under 30 with stable Graves' hyperthyroidism. Some clones in this sample may be carry-over from other donors' samples.

This clonotype has at least ten counts. V is TRBV3-1 and J is TRBJ1-2; D is possibly TRBD1 (6 bases). CDR3 length: 13 amino acids. The germline V gene encodes CDR1 LGHDT and CDR2 YNNKEL (reference sequence). Trimming stripped 4 bases from V and 4 bases from J, with 10 bases between. The CDR3 is CASSLGTTYGYTF. Written as DNA, the CDR3 is TGTGCCAGCAGCCTGGGGACAACCTATGGCTACACCTTC.

Ten or more counts support this clonotype. J is TRBJ2-7 and V is TRBV12-3 or TRBV12-4; D unresolved. The CDR3 consists of 13 residues. V dropped 7 bases and J dropped 0 bases, with 10 bases sitting between them. CDR3 coding DNA: TGTGCCAGCACGTGGGCCCACTCCTACGAGCAGTACTTC. Its translation is CASTWAHSYEQYF.

This clonotype was counted many times. This sequence joins TRBV6-2 or TRBV6-3 and TRBJ1-1; D gene unclear. CDR3 size: 18 residues. Germline V gene data show CDR1 as MNHEY and CDR2 as SVGEGT. V lost 6 bases to trimming and J lost 0 bases, with 23 bases between them. This CDR3 reads CASSALRGPLYMNTEAFF. For the CDR3, the DNA is TGTGCCAGCAGCGCTCTCCGAGGACCGCTGTACATGAACACTGAAGCTTTCTTT.

This clonotype has a count of ten or more. The chain combines TRBV20-1 with TRBJ2-5, with D possibly being TRBD2 (6 bases). Deletions cut 5 bases from V and 7 bases from J, with 20 bases between. Germline-derived CDR1 and CDR2 are DFQATT and SNEGSKA (reference sequence). The CDR3 contains 14 residues. The CDR3 bases are TGCAGTGCTCTCTTCGGCTCGGGGGACGGGACCCAGTACTTC. It codes for CSALFGSGDGTQYF.

This clonotype was found a few times. A read error may explain this, as a much larger clone is one base away. This chain connects TRBV14 to TRBJ2-4, with D tentatively TRBD1 (6 bases). Germline CDR1 is SGHDN and CDR2 is FVKESK. CDR3 length: 17 amino acids. This CDR3 is CASSQRLGLGAKNIKYF. The DNA of the CDR3 is TGTGCCAGCAGCCAACGGCTTGGATTGGGGGCCAAAAACATTAAGTACTTC. The variable domain in full, completed from reference TRBV14 and TRBJ2-4, reads EAGVTQFPSHSVIEKGQTVTLRCDPISGHDNLYWYRRVMGKEIKFLLHFVKESKQDESGMPNNRFLAERTGGTYSTLKVQPAELEDSGVYFCASSQRLGLGAKNIKYFGAGTRLSVL.

In the case of this clonotype: The junction and the germline gene differ at one end; a read error may be behind it. The rearrangement joins TRBV27 to TRBJ1-2, with a possible D match to TRBD1 (5 bases). The germline gives CDR1 MNHEY, CDR2 SMNVEV (reference sequence). CDR3 length: 14 amino acids. The CDR3, as DNA: TGTGCCAGCAGCTTACCGACAGAGGACTATGGTTACACCTTC. It encodes CASSLPTEDYGYTF.

The V call is TRBV10-3, the J call TRBJ1-2, with 7 bases that match TRBD1. V lost 2 bases to trimming and J lost 5 bases; unmatched junction nucleotides: 8. This CDR3 is built from 15 residues. Germline values: CDR1 ENHRY, CDR2 SYGVKD. The CDR3 DNA reads as TGTGCCATCAGTGAGCCGATGTGGGACAGATATGGCTACACCTTC. Protein: CAISEPMWDRYGYTF.

This clonotype showed up many times. The chain couples TRBV10-3 to TRBJ1-5; the match to TRBD1 covers 9 bases. The germline CDR1 and CDR2 sequences are ENHRY and SYGVKD. This CDR3 comprises 15 residues. V gave up 7 bases and J gave up 7 bases; unmatched junction bases: 11. CDR3 protein: CAITAGQGGGQPQHF. In DNA form, the CDR3 reads TGTGCCATCACCGCGGGACAGGGAGGAGGACAGCCCCAGCATTTT.

This clonotype was counted many times. This chain links TRBV12-3 or TRBV12-4 with TRBJ1-2, with 9 nucleotides matching TRBD1. The CDR3 covers 15 residues. Trimming removed 5 bases from V and 4 bases from J; junction bases left unmatched: 8. The DNA of the CDR3 is TGTGCCAGCAGTGTGGACAGGGGCCGCACCTATGGCTACACCTTC. Translation gives CASSVDRGRTYGYTF.

This clonotype was recorded at least ten times. V is TRBV27 and J is TRBJ1-5; TRBD1 is a possible D gene (5 bases). This CDR3 spans 14 amino acids. Germline CDR1 MNHEY, CDR2 SMNVEV (reference sequence). V shed 5 bases and J shed 3 bases, with 11 bases lying between them. The CDR3 sequence is CASSPGTVNQPQHF. The CDR3 nucleotides are TGTGCCAGCAGTCCCGGGACGGTCAATCAGCCCCAGCATTTT.

This clonotype was picked up a small number of times. The rearrangement links TRBV6-5 to TRBJ1-1; no clear D gene. The CDR3 is 14 amino acids. V shed 0 bases and J shed 3 bases, with 8 bases lying between them. Looked up from germline, CDR1 is MNHEY and CDR2 is SVGAGI. The chain's CDR3 is CASSYSPRDTEAFF. CDR3 coding DNA: TGTGCCAGCAGTTACTCCCCTAGGGACACTGAAGCTTTCTTT.

CDR3: CASSSTGGRTEAFF. The CDR3 DNA reads TGCGCCAGCAGCTCGACAGGGGGACGGACTGAAGCTTTCTTT. This chain connects TRBV5-1 to TRBJ1-1; 9 bases are shared with TRBD1. CDR3 length: 14 amino acids. Germline values: CDR1 SGHRS, CDR2 YFSETQ. With 3 bases clipped from V and 5 bases from J, the junction kept 5 bases outside the gene matches.

The CDR3 DNA reads as TGTGCCACCCGAAGGCCCGGTATCACTGAAGCTTTCTTT. Protein: CATRRPGITEAFF. The chain links TRBV6-1 to TRBJ1-1; D gene unclear. There are 13 residues in the CDR3. Per germline, CDR1 MNHNS and CDR2 SASEGT. V was shortened by 10 bases and J by 4 bases, with 16 bases between the two germline ends.

This clonotype occurred many times. This chain's CDR3 is CSVDIPGNYGYTF. As DNA, the CDR3 is TGCAGCGTTGATATCCCGGGGAACTATGGCTACACCTTC. This chain connects TRBV29-1 to TRBJ1-2; no firm D call. V was cut by 3 bases and J by 2 bases, with 10 bases left in between. The CDR3 runs to 13 residues. In germline, CDR1 is SQVTM, CDR2 ANQGSEA.

The chain couples TRBV2 to TRBJ2-7, with D possibly being TRBD1 (5 bases). V lost 7 bases, J lost 5 bases, and 15 bases lay in between. The CDR3 totals 13 residues. Germline CDR1 reads SNHLY; CDR2 reads FYNNEI. CDR3 region: CASNSRRVDEQYF. The DNA of the CDR3 is TGTGCCAGCAACTCCCGCAGGGTGGACGAGCAGTACTTC. Drawing the rest from reference TRBV2 and TRBJ2-7, the complete variable domain is EPEVTQTPSHQVTQMGQEVILRCVPISNHLYFYWYRQILGQKVEFLVSFYNNEISEKSEIFDDQFSVERPDGSNFTLKIRSTKLEDSAMYFCASNSRRVDEQYFGPGTRLTVT.

This clonotype was detected ten times or more. The chain carries TRBV11-1 and TRBJ2-7; 8 bases match TRBD1. Looked up from germline, CDR1 is SGHAT and CDR2 is FQDESV (reference sequence). The CDR3 loop spans 16 amino acids. With V trimmed by 3 bases and J by 3 bases, 10 bases remained unmatched. The CDR3 sequence: CASSFGVRDRGYEQYF. In DNA, the CDR3 is TGTGCCAGCAGCTTCGGGGTTCGAGACAGGGGCTACGAGCAGTACTTC.

This clonotype was seen repeatedly, ten times or more. The genes are TRBV6-5 and TRBJ2-5; D remains unclear. Germline V CDR1 and CDR2: MNHEY, SVGAGI. Trimming removed 2 bases at V and 3 bases at J, with 7 bases between. The CDR3 consists of 13 residues. The chain's CDR3 is CASSYSRKETQYF. The CDR3 DNA is TGTGCCAGCAGTTACAGTAGGAAAGAGACCCAGTACTTC.

The rearrangement joins TRBV20-1 to TRBJ2-1, with TRBD1 matching over 8 bases. Germline V CDR1 and CDR2: DFQATT, SNEGSKA (reference sequence). This CDR3 has 13 amino acids. The junction had 7 bases not matched to a gene; V was cut back by 5 bases and J by 7 bases. The CDR3 DNA is TGCAGTGCTCCGCGGACAGGGACGAATGAGCAGTTCTTC. This codes for CSAPRTGTNEQFF.

The rearrangement uses TRBV11-2 and TRBJ2-2; D might be TRBD2 (6 bases). Germline CDR1 reads SGHAT; CDR2 reads FQNNGV. This CDR3 region has 16 residues. The V gene lost 3 bases and the J gene lost 2 bases, with 13 bases spanning the gap. The DNA of the CDR3 is TGTGCCAGCAGCTTTTTTTCTAGCGCAAACACCGGGGAGCTGTTTTTT. Protein: CASSFFSSANTGELFF. Using reference TRBV11-2 and TRBJ2-2 for the parts outside the CDR3, the full variable domain is EAGVAQSPRYKIIEKRQSVAFWCNPISGHATLYWYQQILGQGPKLLIQFQNNGVVDDSQLPKDRFSAERLKGVDSTLKIQPAKLEDSAVYLCASSFFSSANTGELFFGEGSRLTVL.

This clonotype was counted at least ten times. The chain employs TRBV4-1 and TRBJ1-3, with a tentative D call TRBD1 (5 bases). Trimming took off 1 base at V and 1 base at J, with 17 bases between the two ends. CDR3 size: 18 residues. The germline CDR1 and CDR2 sequences are MGHRA and YSYEKL. Written as DNA, the CDR3 is TGCGCCAGCAGCCAAGCCGGTGGACGGGGGATTTCTGGAAACACCATATATTTT. Residues: CASSQAGGRGISGNTIYF.

The J gene is TRBJ1-1, the V gene TRBV12-3 or TRBV12-4, with D maybe TRBD1 (5 bases). This CDR3 is built from 13 residues. V dropped 3 bases and J dropped 6 bases, with 11 bases sitting between them. The CDR3 loop reads CASSFAGLSEAFF. The CDR3, as DNA: TGTGCCAGCAGTTTTGCGGGGCTGTCTGAAGCTTTCTTT.

Points on this clonotype: This clone may be a read error of a much larger clone one base away. The chain recombines TRBV7-9 with TRBJ1-1, with unresolved D. The V end lost 11 bases, the J end lost 0 bases, and 13 bases lay between the germline ends. CDR3 length: 13 residues. Germline CDR1 and CDR2: SEHNR and FQNEAQ (reference sequence). The CDR3 protein is CACNQVLNTEAFF. The DNA for the CDR3 is TGTGCCTGCAACCAGGTACTGAACACTGAAGCTTTCTTT.

V is TRBV6-5 and J is TRBJ2-7; D remains unclear. There are 13 residues in the CDR3. V gave up 3 bases and J gave up 3 bases, with 9 bases separating them. CDR1 and CDR2 (germline): MNHEY, SVGAGI. The CDR3 DNA sequence: TGTGCCAGCAGTTATGGGATCAACTACGAGCAGTACTTC. Encoded protein: CASSYGINYEQYF.

This clonotype appeared many times. The rearrangement joins TRBV7-3 to TRBJ1-1; tentative D call: TRBD1 (5 bases). Between the trimmed V and J ends, which lost 2 bases and 4 bases, there was a span of 14 bases. The length of the CDR3 is 15 residues. Germline CDR1 is SGHTA and CDR2 is FQGTGA. The CDR3 region has the DNA TGTGCCAGCAGCTTATCCGGGGGATGGGGCACTGAAGCTTTCTTT. Its translation is CASSLSGGWGTEAFF.

This clonotype was counted many times. This rearrangement joins TRBV30 to TRBJ1-5; D not certain. The CDR3 is 14 amino acids. V lost 2 bases and J lost 0, with 8 bases in between. Looked up from germline, CDR1 is GTSNPN and CDR2 is SVGIG (reference sequence). The CDR3 loop is CAWSHRDSNQPQHF. CDR3 DNA sequence: TGTGCCTGGAGTCATAGGGATAGCAATCAGCCCCAGCATTTT.

This clonotype was found many times. The genes are TRBV20-1 and TRBJ2-7; D call uncertain. From germline, CDR1 is DFQATT and CDR2 SNEGSKA (reference sequence). Trimming stripped 1 base from V and 4 bases from J, with 20 bases between. The CDR3 covers 16 residues. The CDR3: CSARGQAKWAVYEQYF. The CDR3 nucleotides are TGCAGTGCTAGAGGGCAAGCCAAATGGGCGGTGTACGAGCAGTACTTC.

This clonotype has just a few counts. The V gene is TRBV20-1, the J gene TRBJ2-5, with D perhaps matching TRBD1 or TRBD2 (6 bases each). CDR1 is DFQATT, CDR2 SNEGSKA, per germline (reference sequence). V lost 7 bases and J 0 bases, leaving 15 bases between the germline ends. The CDR3 consists of 14 residues. The DNA of the CDR3 is TGCAGTGTCATACCGGGGGCGCACCAAGAGACCCAGTACTTC. This translates into CSVIPGAHQETQYF.

V and J are TRBV28 and TRBJ1-5; 7 nucleotides align to TRBD1. J was trimmed by 6 bases and V by 8 bases; bases with no gene match: 13. The CDR3 has 15 residues. CDR1 MDHEN and CDR2 SYDVKM come from the germline V gene. CDR3 residues: CASSRGQMGIQPQHF. The CDR3 nucleotides read TGTGCCAGCTCCAGGGGACAGATGGGGATTCAGCCCCAGCATTTT. The variable domain in full, with the rest retrieved from reference TRBV28 and TRBJ1-5, is DVKVTQSSRYLVKRTGEKVFLECVQDMDHENMFWYRQDPGLGLRLIYFSYDVKMKEKGDIPEGYSVSREKKERFSLILESASTNQTSMYLCASSRGQMGIQPQHFGDGTRLSIL.

Only a few counts were recorded for this clonotype. In DNA, the CDR3 is TGTGCCAGCAGCTTAGCTATCGGGAGCTTCGCCAAAAACATTCAGTACTTC. Translated, it gives CASSLAIGSFAKNIQYF. The rearrangement joins TRBV7-2 to TRBJ2-4; D is perhaps TRBD2 (6 bases). V was cut by 0 bases and J by 1 base, with 13 bases left in between. Germline CDR1 and CDR2: SGHTA and FQGNSA. This CDR3 is built from 17 residues. Filled out from reference TRBV7-2 and TRBJ2-4, the complete variable domain reads GAGVSQSPSNKVTEKGKDVELRCDPISGHTALYWYRQSLGQGLEFLIYFQGNSAPDKSGLPSDRFSAERTGGSVSTLTIQRTQQEDSAVYLCASSLAIGSFAKNIQYFGAGTRLSVL.

This clonotype has a count of ten or more. The chain recombines TRBV28 with TRBJ1-2; tentative D call: TRBD1 (5 bases). The ends were cut back, 6 bases at V and 8 bases at J, with 13 bases in the middle. The CDR3 spans 12 residues. Germline-derived CDR1 and CDR2 are MDHEN and SYDVKM. The CDR3 region has the DNA TGTGCCAGCAGGACGCAGGGCCTAGGCTACACCTTC. Translation: CASRTQGLGYTF.